This T cell receptor (beta chain) was observed in a study of blood T cell repertoires in COVID-19. Study background: PBMCs, B-cell-depleted T cells, or T cells provided the cDNA or gDNA that made up the material.

With 8 bases removed from V and 2 bases from J, the gap between germline ends came to 12 bases. The CDR3 loop spans 14 amino acids. Germline V gives CDR1 SNHLY, CDR2 FYNNEI. Clones were read by immunoSEQ multiplex PCR, and TCRdb kept only the in-frame ones, dropping some. This table has approximately 100,000 clones, approximately 69% appearing once. This clone was seen repeatedly, ten times or more. The sequence was obtained from a man older than 75 with acute or convalescent COVID-19. This chain connects TRBV2 to TRBJ2-2, with D possibly TRBD1 on 6 matching bases. Sequences were obtained from peripheral blood. The CDR3 loop is CASLLDSNTGELFF. In DNA, the CDR3 is TGTGCCAGCCTGCTGGACAGTAACACCGGGGAGCTGTTTTTT.